This entry is about one T cell receptor beta chain. No antigen is known for it. Base qualities were left out, and no much larger clone turns up one base away. This entry belongs to a study of graft-versus-host responses after intestinal transplantation (dated by TCRdb to the early 2020s). About the investigation overall: Recipients received multivisceral, liver-intestinal, or isolated intestinal transplants. Every recipient was given anti-thymocyte globulin induction, then maintenance tacrolimus and steroids for about 3 years. Alloreactive clones were identified by sequencing pre-transplant mixed lymphocyte reaction products and comparing these products with unstimulated pre-transplant donor and recipient T cells. Graft-versus-host and host-versus-graft alloreactive T cell clones were tracked in the graft, circulation and bone marrow after intestinal transplantation using bulk TCR-beta CDR3 sequencing. Samples from a few later patients were sequenced in-house on an Illumina MiSeq with MiXCR processing rather than by the commercial service. Donor T cell macrochimerism was defined as a peak of at least 4% donor T cells among recipient peripheral blood mononuclear cells. The cohort enrolled about two dozen intestinal transplant recipients including one retransplant, and a few patients lacking pretransplant specimens were excluded.

Library prep was done by the immunoSEQ multiplex PCR assay. In most patients, genomic DNA was isolated using the Qiagen DNeasy Blood and Tissue Kit and sent frozen to Adaptive Biotechnologies for TCR sequencing. For most patients, high-throughput TCR-beta CDR3 sequencing of genomic DNA was performed by Adaptive Biotechnologies. On the authors' methods: TCR sequencing data for 18 patients were retrieved from Adaptive's ImmunoSEQ software; three other patients were processed with MiXCR and VDJtools. To correct CD4 versus CD8 sorting errors, any sequence found in both subsets at a frequency ratio below 5:1 was removed. CDR3 nucleotide sequences shared between donor and recipient were removed because the origin of such sequences could not be assigned. Alloreactive clones required at least 2-fold expansion over unstimulated cells and minimum CFSE-low frequency of 0.002% (template counts) or 0.001% (read counts). A clone was considered mappable if detected in the sequenced pre-transplant spleen, lymph node, or MLR CFSE-low populations of the donor or recipient. Cumulative frequency of alloreactive clones was calculated as a percentage of all sequences weighted by copy number. TCRdb limited this immuneACCESS table to in-frame rearrangements with V and J called. A share of clones is missing; checked studies link under half to unresolved V genes, and the rest is unexplained. That table supplies the V and J calls and clone size; D and trimming were determined from the DNA. Within this sample are about 110,000 clones, with roughly 86% of them counted one time only. In total, the top ten clones hold less than 0.85% of the sample.

Beyond this particular receptor, the publication reports: GvH clones were found in recipient bone marrow, and some of the GvH clones appeared earlier in ileal mucosa or blood, which is consistent with an intestinal mucosal origin. Early after transplant, peak levels of circulating GvH clones were associated with declines in HvG clones. The conclusions were limited by the relatively low number and heterogeneity of the intestinal transplant patients. High GvH to HvG T cell clonal ratios were observed in the allografts of patients with donor T cell macrochimerism.

The label giving this sample's time point can be read as: cells obtained before transplantation from donor or recipient. CD3+CD4+ and CD3+CD8+ populations were FACS-sorted from unstimulated pre-transplant donor and recipient cells taken from spleen or lymph nodes. Source: unstimulated CD4+ T cells sorted from spleen or lymph node cells, taken before transplant. This receptor was obtained from a human donor who was the organ donor for an intestinal transplant.

The sequenced DNA: TGTGCCAGTTCCGGCCCTGGAAACACCATATATTTT. This encodes CASSGPGNTIYF. The chain links TRBV19 with TRBJ1-3; the D gene identity is not certain. The V end loses 8 bases and the J end loses 2 bases, and a stretch of 7 bases separates them. As encoded in the germline V gene (reference sequence), CDR1 is LNHDA while CDR2 is SQIVND. The CDR3 contains 12 residues, cysteine and phenylalanine counted. Kept here is only the CDR3 DNA, which spans 36 bases and is read in frame from base 1.